The clone carrying this TCR beta chain showed up just a few times. Its antigen remains unidentified. The CDR3 runs 14 residues. CDR1 SGHRS and CDR2 YFSETQ come from the germline V gene. J gave up 6 bases and V 4 bases, and 8 bases lay outside the gene matches. These data are taken from a study of T cells after yellow fever vaccination. The study's findings and limits: Weaker overall was a secondary response that nonetheless peaked faster, on day 5 versus 15. Subsequent booster samples again held most clones from primary vaccination (nearly 98% CD4, 88% CD8).

TCRdb processed the 5' RACE reads anew with MiXCR; each CDR3 protein has one entry. The table lists 350,000 to 550,000 distinct CDR3 sequences, around 19% of them singletons. The rearrangement uses TRBV5-1 and TRBJ2-3; TRBD1 matches at 7 bases. The TCR originated in a man aged 18 to 30 who received the YFV17D yellow fever vaccine. The material was PBMCs, obtained before the yellow fever booster vaccination. CDR3 residues: CASSATTGPDTQYF. Here the CDR3 DNA reads TGCGCCAGCAGCGCTACGACAGGGCCCGATACGCAGTATTTT. The full variable domain, in which reference TRBV5-1 and TRBJ2-3 provide the parts outside the CDR3, is KAGVTQTPRYLIKTRGQQVTLSCSPISGHRSVSWYQQTPGQGLQFLFEYFSETQRNKGNFPGRFSGRQFSNSRSEMNVSTLELGDSALYLCASSATTGPDTQYFGPGTRLTVL.